The 14 T cell receptor beta chains listed next were all sequenced from one sample in a study of cytomegalovirus exposure and HLA in healthy donors. PCR amplification relied on 60 Vbeta primers (plus 13 Jbeta primers). Some clones are missing from TCRdb's copy, which holds only in-frame ones; the method was immunoSEQ multiplex PCR. The repertoire holds 130,000 or so clones, with around 9% as singletons. The material sequenced was PBMCs. The receptor source for this set is a man aged 40-49 years in good health and CMV-seronegative.

The V gene is TRBV27, the J gene TRBJ1-5, with no clear D. The CDR3 spans 14 residues. Trimming removed 4 bases from V and 0 bases from J, with 7 bases in between. The germline V gene encodes CDR1 MNHEY and CDR2 SMNVEV (reference sequence). CDR3 nucleotides: TGTGCCAGCAGTTCCCTATATAGCAATCAGCCCCAGCATTTT. Translated: CASSSLYSNQPQHF.

The gene calls are TRBV5-4 and TRBJ2-2, with 11 positions matching TRBD1. Trimming removed 4 bases from V and 7 bases from J; junction bases left unmatched: 6. The CDR3 is 15 residues long. Looked up from germline, CDR1 is SGHNT and CDR2 is YYREEE (reference sequence). CDR3 sequence (DNA): TGTGCCAGCAGCAAGGGACAGGGGGTGGGCGGGGAGCTGTTTTTT. Amino acids: CASSKGQGVGGELFF.

This clone appeared a few times. The chain uses TRBV6-1 and TRBJ2-2, with a possible D match to TRBD2 (5 bases). Germline loops: CDR1 MNHNS, CDR2 SASEGT. This CDR3 spans 15 amino acids. The V end lost 5 bases, the J end lost 4 bases, and 14 bases lay between the germline ends. As DNA, the CDR3 is TGTGCCAGCAGTAGGTTCGGACTGTCCACCGGGGAGCTGTTTTTT. It yields the protein CASSRFGLSTGELFF.

The chain uses TRBV28 and TRBJ2-7; D perhaps matches TRBD1 (6 bases). Germline V gene data show CDR1 as MDHEN and CDR2 as SYDVKM. This CDR3 spans 15 amino acids. The V and J ends lost 7 bases and 2 bases respectively, with 18 bases between them. The CDR3 protein is CASTPAGQTPYEQYF. The CDR3 coding sequence is TGTGCCAGCACCCCGGCCGGACAGACTCCCTACGAGCAGTACTTC.

This clone was found a few times. The chain links TRBV27 to TRBJ1-3, with a tentative D call TRBD1 (5 bases). This CDR3 has 14 amino acids. The germline V gene has CDR1 MNHEY and CDR2 SMNVEV (reference sequence). V was clipped by 3 bases and J by 2 bases, with 8 bases between them. CDR3 sequence: CASSFGGTGNTIYF. The CDR3 coding sequence is TGTGCCAGCAGTTTTGGGGGGACTGGAAACACCATATATTTT.

The chain combines TRBV29-1 with TRBJ2-1; TRBD2 matches at 7 bases. Germline CDR1 is SQVTM and CDR2 is ANQGSEA. The trim removed 6 bases at V and 8 bases at J, leaving 13 bases unmatched. This CDR3 is built from 14 residues. The CDR3 here is CSVILAVLTHEQFF. CDR3 sequence (DNA): TGCAGCGTGATTCTAGCGGTCCTAACACATGAGCAGTTCTTC.

The chain combines TRBV30 with TRBJ2-1; TRBD1 is a possible D gene (7 bases). The CDR3 spans 14 residues. The germline V gene encodes CDR1 GTSNPN and CDR2 SVGIG (reference sequence). Trimming stripped 7 bases from V and 1 base from J, with 14 bases between. CDR3 nucleotides: TGTGCCTTCCGGCCAGGGGGGTCCTACAATGAGCAGTTCTTC. Its protein product is CAFRPGGSYNEQFF. The full variable domain, with the rest looked up from reference TRBV30 and TRBJ2-1, is SQTIHQWPATLVQPVGSPLSLECTVEGTSNPNLYWYRQAAGRGLQLLFYSVGIGQISSEVPQNLSASRPQDRQFILSSKKLLLSDSGFYLCAFRPGGSYNEQFFGPGTRLTVL.

This sequence joins TRBV5-1 and TRBJ1-4; D is uncertain. Trimming removed 0 bases at V and 5 bases at J, with 8 bases between. The germline gives CDR1 SGHRS, CDR2 YFSETQ. CDR3 size: 14 residues. CDR3 loop: CASSLGLINEKLFF. In nucleotides, the CDR3 is TGCGCCAGCAGCTTGGGACTTATAAATGAAAAACTGTTTTTT.

This clone occurred a few times. The chain uses TRBV7-7 and TRBJ2-3; D is ambiguous. The CDR3 sequence is 15 residues long. V dropped 5 bases and J dropped 6 bases, with 18 bases sitting between them. CDR1 and CDR2 (germline): SSHAT, FNYEAQ (reference sequence). The CDR3 nucleotides are TGTGCCAGCAGCATAACCAGCCTCCTCGGGGATACGCAGTATTTT. It translates to CASSITSLLGDTQYF.

This clone was recorded a few times. The chain uses TRBV6-5 and TRBJ1-1, with D unclear. This CDR3 has 13 amino acids. Trimming took 2 bases from V and 2 from J, leaving 6 bases between them. The germline V gene encodes CDR1 MNHEY and CDR2 SVGAGI. The CDR3 loop reads CASSYVANTEAFF. In DNA, the CDR3 is TGTGCCAGCAGTTACGTGGCAAACACTGAAGCTTTCTTT.

This clone was detected only a few times. The V and J genes are TRBV18 and TRBJ2-7, with 7 bases matching TRBD1. The CDR3 extends over 14 amino acids. CDR1 and CDR2 (germline): KGHSH, LQKENI. Trimming removed 6 bases from V and 1 base from J; junction bases left unmatched: 6. In DNA, the CDR3 is TGTGCCAGCTCTGCAGGGGACAGATCCTACGAGCAGTACTTC. It encodes CASSAGDRSYEQYF.

The chain recombines TRBV10-2 with TRBJ2-7; 10 bases fit TRBD2. Germline CDR1 and CDR2: WSHSY and SAAADI. Unmatched junction bases numbered 6, after V lost 1 base and J lost 3 bases. The CDR3 extends over 16 amino acids. CDR3 sequence reads: CASSEWLLAGDYEQYF. CDR3 bases: TGCGCCAGCAGTGAGTGGTTGCTAGCGGGGGACTACGAGCAGTACTTC.

This clone was seen a few times. The chain employs TRBV5-1 and TRBJ2-2, with 10 bases identical to TRBD2. With 3 bases clipped from V and 0 bases from J, the junction kept 5 bases outside the gene matches. CDR1 and CDR2 (germline): SGHRS, YFSETQ. The CDR3 extends over 17 amino acids. DNA for the CDR3: TGCGCCAGCAGCTGGCTAGCGGGGGACTCGAACACCGGGGAGCTGTTTTTT. It codes for CASSWLAGDSNTGELFF. The whole variable domain, remainder taken from reference TRBV5-1 and TRBJ2-2, is KAGVTQTPRYLIKTRGQQVTLSCSPISGHRSVSWYQQTPGQGLQFLFEYFSETQRNKGNFPGRFSGRQFSNSRSEMNVSTLELGDSALYLCASSWLAGDSNTGELFFGEGSRLTVL.

The V call is TRBV7-7, the J call TRBJ2-5, with no clear D. Germline loops: CDR1 SSHAT, CDR2 FNYEAQ (reference sequence). The CDR3 has 14 residues. V lost 3 bases to trimming and J lost 0 bases, with 8 bases between them. DNA of the CDR3: TGTGCCAGCAGCTTTGACTTGTACCAAGAGACCCAGTACTTC. This codes for CASSFDLYQETQYF.